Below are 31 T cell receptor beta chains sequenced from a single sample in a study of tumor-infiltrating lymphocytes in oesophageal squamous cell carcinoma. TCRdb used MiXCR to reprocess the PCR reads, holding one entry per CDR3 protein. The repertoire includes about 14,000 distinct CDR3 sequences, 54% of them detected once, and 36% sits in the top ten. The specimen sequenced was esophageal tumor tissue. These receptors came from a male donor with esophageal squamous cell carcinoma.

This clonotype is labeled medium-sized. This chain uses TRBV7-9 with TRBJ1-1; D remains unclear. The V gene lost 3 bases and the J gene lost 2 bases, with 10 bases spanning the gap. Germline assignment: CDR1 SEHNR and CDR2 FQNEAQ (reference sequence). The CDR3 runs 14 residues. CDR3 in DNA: TGTGCCAGCAGCTTCGACGGGCCCAACACTGAAGCTTTCTTT. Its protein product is CASSFDGPNTEAFF.

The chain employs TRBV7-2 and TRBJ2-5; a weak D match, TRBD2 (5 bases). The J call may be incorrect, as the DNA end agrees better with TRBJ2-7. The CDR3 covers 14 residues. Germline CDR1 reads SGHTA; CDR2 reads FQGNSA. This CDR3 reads CASSSGLSGDEQYF. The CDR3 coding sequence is TGTGCCAGCAGCTCCGGACTTTCTGGGGACGAGCAGTACTTC.

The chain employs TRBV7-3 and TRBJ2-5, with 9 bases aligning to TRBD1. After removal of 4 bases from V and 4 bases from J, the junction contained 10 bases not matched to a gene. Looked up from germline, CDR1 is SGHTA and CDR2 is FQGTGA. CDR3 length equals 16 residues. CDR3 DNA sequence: TGTGCCAGCAGCTATGGGAGTACAGGGGGCATAGAGACCCAGTACTTC. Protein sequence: CASSYGSTGGIETQYF.

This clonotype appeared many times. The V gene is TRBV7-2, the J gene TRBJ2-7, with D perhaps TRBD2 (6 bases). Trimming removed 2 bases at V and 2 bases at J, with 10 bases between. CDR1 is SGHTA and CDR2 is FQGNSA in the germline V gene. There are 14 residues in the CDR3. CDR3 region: CASSLMGGPYEQYF. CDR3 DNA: TGTGCCAGCAGCTTAATGGGGGGACCCTACGAGCAGTACTTC.

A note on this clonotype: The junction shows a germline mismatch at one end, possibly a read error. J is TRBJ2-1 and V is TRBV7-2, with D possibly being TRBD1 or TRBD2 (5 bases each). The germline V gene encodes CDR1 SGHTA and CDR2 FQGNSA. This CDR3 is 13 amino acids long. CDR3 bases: TGTGCCAGCAGCTTAGCGCAGGGAGAGACCCAGTATTTC. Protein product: CASSLAQGETQYF.

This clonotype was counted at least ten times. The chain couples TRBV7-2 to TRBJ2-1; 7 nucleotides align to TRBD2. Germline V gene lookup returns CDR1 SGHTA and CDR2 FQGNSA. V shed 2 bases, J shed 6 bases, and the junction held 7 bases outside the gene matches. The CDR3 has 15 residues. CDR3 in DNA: TGTGCCAGCAGCTTATACCCTAGCGGAGGCAATGAGCAGTTCTTC. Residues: CASSLYPSGGNEQFF.

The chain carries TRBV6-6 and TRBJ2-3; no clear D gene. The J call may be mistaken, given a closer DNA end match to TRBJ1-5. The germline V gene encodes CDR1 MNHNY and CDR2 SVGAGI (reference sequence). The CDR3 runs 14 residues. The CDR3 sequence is CASSYREGDQPQHF. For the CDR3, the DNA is TGTGCCAGCAGTTACAGGGAGGGAGATCAGCCCCAGCATTTT.

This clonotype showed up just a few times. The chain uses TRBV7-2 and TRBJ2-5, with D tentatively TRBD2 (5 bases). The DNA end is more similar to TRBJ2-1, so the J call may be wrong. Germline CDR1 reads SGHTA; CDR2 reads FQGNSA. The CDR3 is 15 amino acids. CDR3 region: CASSLSLERRHEQFF. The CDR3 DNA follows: TGTGCCAGCAGCTTATCACTAGAGCGGCGGCATGAGCAGTTCTTC.

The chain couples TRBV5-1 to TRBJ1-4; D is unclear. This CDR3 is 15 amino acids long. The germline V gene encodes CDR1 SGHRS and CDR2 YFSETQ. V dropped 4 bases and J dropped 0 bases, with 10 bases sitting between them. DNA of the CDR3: TGCGCCAGCAGCCAAAGTCCTACAACTAATGAAAAACTGTTTTTT. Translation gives CASSQSPTTNEKLFF.

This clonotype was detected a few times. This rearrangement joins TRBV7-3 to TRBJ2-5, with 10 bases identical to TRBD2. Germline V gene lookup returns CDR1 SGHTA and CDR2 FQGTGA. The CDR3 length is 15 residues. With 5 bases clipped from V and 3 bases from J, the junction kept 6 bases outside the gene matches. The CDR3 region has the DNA TGTGCCAGCAGCAGAGCCGGGACTAGCGAAGAGACCCAGTACTTC. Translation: CASSRAGTSEETQYF.

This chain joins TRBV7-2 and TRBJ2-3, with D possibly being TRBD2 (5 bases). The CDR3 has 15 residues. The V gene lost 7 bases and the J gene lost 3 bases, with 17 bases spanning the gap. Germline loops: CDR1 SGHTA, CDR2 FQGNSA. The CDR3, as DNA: TGTGCCAGCACCCTATGGCGGGTGGGGACAGATACGCAGTATTTT. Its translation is CASTLWRVGTDTQYF.

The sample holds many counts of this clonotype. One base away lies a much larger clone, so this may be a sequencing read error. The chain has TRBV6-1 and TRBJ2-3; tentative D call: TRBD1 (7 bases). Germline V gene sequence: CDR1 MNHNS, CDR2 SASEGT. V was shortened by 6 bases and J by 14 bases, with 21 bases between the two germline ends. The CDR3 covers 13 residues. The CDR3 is CASRIRGSGELYF. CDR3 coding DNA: TGTGCCAGCAGGATCAGGGGGTCGGGGGAGCTGTATTTT.

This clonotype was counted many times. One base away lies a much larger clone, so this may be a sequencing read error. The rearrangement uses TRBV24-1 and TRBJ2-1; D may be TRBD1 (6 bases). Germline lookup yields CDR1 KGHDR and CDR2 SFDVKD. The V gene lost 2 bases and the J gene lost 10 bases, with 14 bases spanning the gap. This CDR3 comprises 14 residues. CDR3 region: CATSDSDRSYEQFF. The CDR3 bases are TGTGCCACCAGTGATTCAGACAGGTCCTACGAGCAGTTCTTC.

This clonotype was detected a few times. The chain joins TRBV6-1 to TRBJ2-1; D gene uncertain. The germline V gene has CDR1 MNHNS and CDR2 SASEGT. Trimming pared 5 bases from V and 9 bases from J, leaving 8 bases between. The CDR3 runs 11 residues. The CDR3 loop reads CASSYGPEQFF. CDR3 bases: TGTGCCAGCAGTTACGGCCCTGAGCAGTTCTTC.

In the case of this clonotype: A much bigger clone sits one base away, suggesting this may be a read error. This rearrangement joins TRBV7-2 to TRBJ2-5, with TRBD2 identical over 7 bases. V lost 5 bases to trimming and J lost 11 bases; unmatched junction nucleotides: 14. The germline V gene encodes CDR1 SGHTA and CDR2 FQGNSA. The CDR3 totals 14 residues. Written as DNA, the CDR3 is TGTGCCAGCAGCCCCCGCGGGGGAATGAATGAGCAGTACTTC. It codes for CASSPRGGMNEQYF.

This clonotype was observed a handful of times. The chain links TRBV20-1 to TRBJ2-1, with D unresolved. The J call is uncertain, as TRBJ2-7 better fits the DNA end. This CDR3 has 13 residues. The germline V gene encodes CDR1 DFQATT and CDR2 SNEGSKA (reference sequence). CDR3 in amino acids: CSARMADRYEQYF. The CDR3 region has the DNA TGCAGTGCTAGAATGGCGGATCGTTACGAGCAGTACTTC.

For the CDR3, the DNA is TGTGCCAGCAGTTACCGGACAGGGGATGACACCGGGGAGCTGTACTTC. It specifies CASSYRTGDDTGELYF. The chain joins TRBV12-3 or TRBV12-4 to TRBJ2-4, with 9 nucleotides matching TRBD1. Trimming cost V 4 bases and J 15 bases; bases outside gene matches: 19. The CDR3 length is 16 residues.

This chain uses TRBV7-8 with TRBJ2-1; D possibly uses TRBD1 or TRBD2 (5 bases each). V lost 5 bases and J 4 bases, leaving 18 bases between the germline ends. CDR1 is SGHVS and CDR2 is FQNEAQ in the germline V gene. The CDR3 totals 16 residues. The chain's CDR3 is CASSPGTENMYNEQFF. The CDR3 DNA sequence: TGTGCCAGCAGCCCCGGGACGGAAAATATGTACAATGAGCAGTTCTTC. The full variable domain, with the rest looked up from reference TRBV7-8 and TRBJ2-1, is GAGVSQSPRYKVAKRGQDVALRCDPISGHVSLFWYQQALGQGPEFLTYFQNEAQLDKSGLPSDRFFAERPEGSVSTLKIQRTQQEDSAVYLCASSPGTENMYNEQFFGPGTRLTVL.

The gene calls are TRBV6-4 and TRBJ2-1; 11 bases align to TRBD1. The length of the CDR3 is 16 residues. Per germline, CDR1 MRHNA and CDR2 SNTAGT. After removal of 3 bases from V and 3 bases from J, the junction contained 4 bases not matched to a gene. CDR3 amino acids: CASSETGTGGYNEQFF. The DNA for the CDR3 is TGTGCCAGCAGTGAGACCGGGACAGGGGGCTACAATGAGCAGTTCTTC.

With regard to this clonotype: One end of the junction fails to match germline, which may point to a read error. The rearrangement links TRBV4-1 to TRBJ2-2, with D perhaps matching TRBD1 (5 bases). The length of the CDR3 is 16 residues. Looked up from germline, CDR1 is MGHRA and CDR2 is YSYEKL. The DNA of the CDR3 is TGTGCCAGCAGCCGACAGTTTACCGGGAACACCGGGGAGCTGTTTTTT. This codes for CASSRQFTGNTGELFF.

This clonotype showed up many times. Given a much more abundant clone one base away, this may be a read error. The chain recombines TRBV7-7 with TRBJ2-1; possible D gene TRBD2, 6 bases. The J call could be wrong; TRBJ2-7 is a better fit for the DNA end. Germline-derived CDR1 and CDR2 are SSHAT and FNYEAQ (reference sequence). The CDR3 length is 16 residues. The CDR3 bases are TGTGCTAGCAGCTTAGAATCGGGGGAGCCCTACAATGAGCAGTACTTC. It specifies CASSLESGEPYNEQYF.

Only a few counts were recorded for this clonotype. CDR3 residues: CASSLTGSRAETQYF. The CDR3 DNA reads as TGTGCCAGCAGCTTAACAGGCTCTCGTGCAGAGACCCAGTACTTC. The chain links TRBV7-2 to TRBJ2-5, with D possibly being TRBD1 (5 bases). The V gene's germline CDR1 is SGHTA and CDR2 FQGNSA. V shed 2 bases and J shed 4 bases, with 14 bases lying between them. The CDR3 length is 15 residues.

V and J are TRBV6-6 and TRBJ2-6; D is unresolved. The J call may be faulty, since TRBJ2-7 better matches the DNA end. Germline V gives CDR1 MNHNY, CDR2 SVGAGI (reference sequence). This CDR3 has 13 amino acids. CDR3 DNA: TGTGCCAGCAGTTATCGGTACACAGATACGCAGTACTTC. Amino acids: CASSYRYTDTQYF.

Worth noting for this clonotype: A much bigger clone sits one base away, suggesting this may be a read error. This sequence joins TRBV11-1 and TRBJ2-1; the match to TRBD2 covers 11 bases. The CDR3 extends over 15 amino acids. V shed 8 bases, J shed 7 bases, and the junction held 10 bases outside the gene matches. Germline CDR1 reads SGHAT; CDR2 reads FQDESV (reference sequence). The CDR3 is CASGIGTSGVNEQFF. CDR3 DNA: TGTGCCAGCGGCATAGGGACTAGCGGAGTTAATGAGCAGTTCTTC.

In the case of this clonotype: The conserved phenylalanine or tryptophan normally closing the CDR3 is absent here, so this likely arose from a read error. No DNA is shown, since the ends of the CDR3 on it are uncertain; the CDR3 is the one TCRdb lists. Here the CDR3 reads CAISEGGNYGYTFGS. The V call is TRBV10-3, the J call TRBJ2-7; the D segment call TRBD1 is taken from the table without a DNA check. From germline, CDR1 is ENHRY and CDR2 SYGVKD. From its first to its last residue, the CDR3 has 15 amino acids.

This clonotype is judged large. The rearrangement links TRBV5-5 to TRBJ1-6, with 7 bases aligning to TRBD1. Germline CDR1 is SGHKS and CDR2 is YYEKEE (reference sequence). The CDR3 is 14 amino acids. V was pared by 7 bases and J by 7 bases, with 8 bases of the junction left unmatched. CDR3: CASSEDRQNSPLHF. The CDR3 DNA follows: TGTGCCAGCTCAGAGGACAGGCAAAATTCACCCCTCCACTTT.

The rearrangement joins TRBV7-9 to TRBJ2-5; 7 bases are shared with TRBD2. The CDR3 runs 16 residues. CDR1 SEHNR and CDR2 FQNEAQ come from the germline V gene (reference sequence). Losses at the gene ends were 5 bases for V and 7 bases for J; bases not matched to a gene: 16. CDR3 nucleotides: TGTGCCAGCAGCCTCCCCATCGGACTAGGGGTGTGGACCCAGTACTTC. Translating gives CASSLPIGLGVWTQYF. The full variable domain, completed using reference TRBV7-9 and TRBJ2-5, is DTGVSQNPRHKITKRGQNVTFRCDPISEHNRLYWYRQTLGQGPEFLTYFQNEAQLEKSRLLSDRFSAERPKGSFSTLEIQRTEQGDSAMYLCASSLPIGLGVWTQYFGPGTRLLVL.

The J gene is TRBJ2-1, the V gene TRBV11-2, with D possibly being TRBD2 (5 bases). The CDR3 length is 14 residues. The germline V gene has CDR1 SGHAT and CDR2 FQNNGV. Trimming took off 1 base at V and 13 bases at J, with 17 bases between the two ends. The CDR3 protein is CASSLVSLASTQFF. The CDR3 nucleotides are TGTGCCAGCAGCTTAGTATCGCTAGCATCGACCCAGTTCTTC.

CDR3: CASSLRTSGTAGELFF. CDR3 coding DNA: TGTGCCAGCAGCTTACGGACTAGCGGTACGGCCGGGGAGCTGTTTTTT. This chain connects TRBV7-2 to TRBJ2-2, with 10 bases aligning to TRBD2. Germline V gene data show CDR1 as SGHTA and CDR2 as FQGNSA. V lost 2 bases and J lost 6; bases outside the gene matches: 6. The CDR3 consists of 16 residues.

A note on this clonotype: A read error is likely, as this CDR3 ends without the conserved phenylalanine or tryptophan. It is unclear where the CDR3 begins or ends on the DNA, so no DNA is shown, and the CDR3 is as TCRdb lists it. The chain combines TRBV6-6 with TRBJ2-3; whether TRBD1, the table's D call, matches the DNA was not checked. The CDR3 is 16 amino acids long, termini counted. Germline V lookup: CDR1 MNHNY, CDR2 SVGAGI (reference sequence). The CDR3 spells CASGGGYYGYTFGSGT.

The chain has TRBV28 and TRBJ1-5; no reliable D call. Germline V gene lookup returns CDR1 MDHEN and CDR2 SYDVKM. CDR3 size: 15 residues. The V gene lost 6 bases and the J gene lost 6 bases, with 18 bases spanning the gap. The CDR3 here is CASRRGERVRQPQHF. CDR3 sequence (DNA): TGTGCCAGCAGGCGGGGAGAAAGGGTTCGTCAGCCCCAGCATTTT.